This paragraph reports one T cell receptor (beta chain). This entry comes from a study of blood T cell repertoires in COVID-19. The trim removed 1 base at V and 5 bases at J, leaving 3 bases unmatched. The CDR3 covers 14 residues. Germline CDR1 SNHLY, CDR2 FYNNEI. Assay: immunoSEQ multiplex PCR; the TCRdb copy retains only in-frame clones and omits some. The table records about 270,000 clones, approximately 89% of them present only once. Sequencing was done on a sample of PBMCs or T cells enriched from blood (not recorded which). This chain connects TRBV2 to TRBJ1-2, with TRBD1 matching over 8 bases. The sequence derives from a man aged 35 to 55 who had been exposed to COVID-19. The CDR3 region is CASSEDRGTYGYTF. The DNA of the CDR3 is TGTGCCAGCAGTGAAGACAGGGGGACTTATGGCTACACCTTC.